This T cell receptor (beta chain) was documented in a study of circulating and synovial CD4+ cells in juvenile arthritis. V was shortened by 1 base and J by 7 bases, with 7 bases between the two germline ends. The CDR3 runs 12 residues. Germline-derived CDR1 and CDR2 are MDHEN and SYDVKM. Only in-frame clones appear in the TCRdb table, and some are missing; sequencing was by immunoSEQ multiplex PCR. The table records 30,000 to 40,000 clones, nearly 97% of them present only once. The clonotype originates from a human donor with juvenile idiopathic arthritis. The specimen was CD4+ T cells from blood. The chain combines TRBV28 with TRBJ1-1, with D perhaps matching TRBD1 (5 bases). The DNA of the CDR3 is TGTGCCAGCAGTTTATTCCAGGGTGAAGCTTTCTTT. Amino acid sequence: CASSLFQGEAFF.